This T cell receptor beta chain derives from a study of beta chain features in type 1 diabetes. About this clone: What it binds is unknown.

General study points: Significant though moderate, a shortening of TCRB CDR3s appeared in all four CD4+ subsets of Type 1 diabetes patients.

Expressed TCRB transcripts were sequenced after all isolated RNA was converted to cDNA. Measured with immunoSEQ multiplex PCR; TCRdb has only the in-frame clones, and not every one. The repertoire holds approximately 100,000 clones, roughly 28% seen once, with 0.5% to 0.6% in the top ten. Every single donor gave one heparinised blood draw, and these averaged approximately 100 mL. The CDR3 covers 15 residues. Trimming pared 3 bases from V and 4 bases from J, leaving 13 bases between. CDR1 is MGHDK and CDR2 is SYGVNS in the germline V gene. This receptor was identified in a woman aged 18-30 years with type 1 diabetes. Sequencing used central memory CD4+ T cells from blood. The chain couples TRBV25-1 to TRBJ2-1; possibly TRBD2 for D (5 bases). The CDR3, as DNA: TGTGCCAGCAGTGATCCTCGGACTGTGTACAATGAGCAGTTCTTC. Protein: CASSDPRTVYNEQFF.